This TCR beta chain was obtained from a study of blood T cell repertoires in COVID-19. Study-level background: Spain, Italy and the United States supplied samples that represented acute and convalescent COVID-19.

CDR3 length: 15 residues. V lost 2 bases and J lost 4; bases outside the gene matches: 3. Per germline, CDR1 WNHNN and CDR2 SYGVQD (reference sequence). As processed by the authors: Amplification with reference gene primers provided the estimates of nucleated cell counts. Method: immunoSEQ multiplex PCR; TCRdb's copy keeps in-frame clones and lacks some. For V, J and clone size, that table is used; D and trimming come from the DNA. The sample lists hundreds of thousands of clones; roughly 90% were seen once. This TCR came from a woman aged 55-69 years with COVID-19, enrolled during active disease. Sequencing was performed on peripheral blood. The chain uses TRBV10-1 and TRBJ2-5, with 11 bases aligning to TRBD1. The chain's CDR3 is CASSEGQGAGETQYF. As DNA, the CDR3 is TGCGCCAGCAGTGAGGGACAGGGGGCCGGAGAGACCCAGTACTTC.